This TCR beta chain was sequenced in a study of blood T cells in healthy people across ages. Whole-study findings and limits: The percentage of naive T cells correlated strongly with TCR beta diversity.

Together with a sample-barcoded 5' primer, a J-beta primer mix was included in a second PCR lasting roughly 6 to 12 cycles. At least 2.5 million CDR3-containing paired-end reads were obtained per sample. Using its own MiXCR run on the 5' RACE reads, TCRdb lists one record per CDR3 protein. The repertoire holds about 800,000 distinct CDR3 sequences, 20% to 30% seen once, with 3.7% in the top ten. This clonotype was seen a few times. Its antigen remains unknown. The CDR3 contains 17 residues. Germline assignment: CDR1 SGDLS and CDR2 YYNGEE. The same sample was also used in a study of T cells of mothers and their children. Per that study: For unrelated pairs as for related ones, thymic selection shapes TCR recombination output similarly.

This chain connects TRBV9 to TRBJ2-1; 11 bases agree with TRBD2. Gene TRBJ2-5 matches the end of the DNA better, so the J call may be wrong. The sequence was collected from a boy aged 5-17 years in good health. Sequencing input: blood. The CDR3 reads CASSVANSGGAWETQYF. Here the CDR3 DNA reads TGTGCCAGCAGCGTAGCTAATAGCGGGGGGGCCTGGGAGACCCAGTACTTC.